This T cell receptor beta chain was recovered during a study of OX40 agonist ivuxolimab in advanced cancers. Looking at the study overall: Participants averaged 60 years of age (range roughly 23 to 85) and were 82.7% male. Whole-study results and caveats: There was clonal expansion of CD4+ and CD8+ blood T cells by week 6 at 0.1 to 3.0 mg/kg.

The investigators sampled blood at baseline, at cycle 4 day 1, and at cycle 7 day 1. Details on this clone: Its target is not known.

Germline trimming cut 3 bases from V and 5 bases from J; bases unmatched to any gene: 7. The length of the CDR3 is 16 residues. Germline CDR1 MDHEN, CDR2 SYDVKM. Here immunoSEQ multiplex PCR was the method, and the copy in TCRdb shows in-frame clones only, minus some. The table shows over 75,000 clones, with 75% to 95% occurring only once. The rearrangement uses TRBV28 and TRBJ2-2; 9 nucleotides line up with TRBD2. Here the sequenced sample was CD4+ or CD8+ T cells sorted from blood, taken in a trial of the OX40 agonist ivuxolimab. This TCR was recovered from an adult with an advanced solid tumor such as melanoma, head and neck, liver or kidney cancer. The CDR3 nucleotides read TGTGCCAGCAGTTTTTCCCAGCGGGGGGTGACCGGGGAGCTGTTTTTT. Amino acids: CASSFSQRGVTGELFF.